The next 21 T cell receptor beta chains were all read from a single sample in a study of blood T cell repertoires in COVID-19. Assay used: immunoSEQ multiplex PCR; TCRdb lists only in-frame clones, some missing. The sample lists fewer than 85,000 clones; about 93% were seen once. Sequencing was carried out using peripheral blood. The receptors derive from a human donor in a cohort sampled during active COVID-19.

The rearrangement links TRBV7-3 to TRBJ2-6, with 7 bases lining up with TRBD1. Germline V CDR1 and CDR2: SGHTA, FQGTGA. CDR3 length equals 18 residues. With V trimmed by 4 bases and J by 0 bases, 9 bases remained unmatched. CDR3 sequence reads: CASSSEEGGASGANVLTF. In nucleotides, the CDR3 is TGTGCCAGCAGCTCTGAAGAAGGGGGCGCCTCTGGGGCCAACGTCCTGACTTTC.

The chain recombines TRBV11-2 with TRBJ2-7; 7 bases match TRBD1. From germline, CDR1 is SGHAT and CDR2 FQNNGV. V dropped 5 bases and J dropped 0; count of bases not matched to a gene: 10. The CDR3 has 16 residues. CDR3 sequence (DNA): TGTGCCAGCAGCCCAATCCGGGACAGACCCTCCTACGAGCAGTACTTC. This gives the protein CASSPIRDRPSYEQYF.

This clone came up once. The J gene is TRBJ2-1, the V gene TRBV11-2, with 10 bases identical to TRBD1. This CDR3 is 15 amino acids long. The germline V gene encodes CDR1 SGHAT and CDR2 FQNNGV. Trimming removed 5 bases from V and 3 bases from J; junction bases left unmatched: 4. The CDR3 DNA is TGTGCCAGCAGCCTCGGGACAGGGGTCTACAATGAGCAGTTCTTC. This gives the protein CASSLGTGVYNEQFF.

The chain links TRBV3-1 (or the pseudogene TRBV3-2) to TRBJ2-7, with TRBD1 matching 9 bases. CDR3 size: 16 residues. J was trimmed by 8 bases and V by 0 bases; bases with no gene match: 11. Germline V CDR1 and CDR2: LGHDT, YNNKEL (reference sequence). The CDR3 nucleotides read TGTGCCAGCAGCCAAGATAATCCGGGACAGGGTCGCAAGCAGTACTTC. Amino acid sequence: CASSQDNPGQGRKQYF.

V gene TRBV19 combines with J gene TRBJ2-7, with 7 bases matching TRBD1. V was pared by 4 bases and J by 3 bases, with 18 bases of the junction left unmatched. The CDR3 spans 18 residues. Germline lookup yields CDR1 LNHDA and CDR2 SQIVND (reference sequence). CDR3 region: CASSRGRSGTANNYEQYF. The CDR3 coding sequence is TGTGCCAGTAGTAGAGGGCGTTCCGGGACAGCTAATAACTACGAGCAGTACTTC.

The chain employs TRBV5-6 and TRBJ1-2; the D gene is possibly TRBD1 (6 bases). V was pared by 4 bases and J by 8 bases, with 12 bases between. From germline, CDR1 is SGHDT and CDR2 YYEEEE. The CDR3 totals 12 residues. The CDR3 sequence: CASSINRDGYTF. In DNA, the CDR3 is TGTGCCAGCAGCATAAACAGGGACGGCTACACCTTC.

The sample holds a few counts of this clone. The CDR3 spells CASSEGPDTGELFF. The CDR3 nucleotides are TGTGCCAGCAGTGAGGGGCCGGACACCGGGGAGCTGTTTTTT. The chain combines TRBV6-4 with TRBJ2-2, with D perhaps matching TRBD1 (5 bases). The CDR3 consists of 14 residues. V gave up 3 bases and J gave up 3 bases, with 8 bases separating them. Germline V gene lookup returns CDR1 MRHNA and CDR2 SNTAGT.

This clone was found once. The rearrangement links TRBV19 to TRBJ1-2; TRBD1 aligns across 12 bases. After removal of 11 bases from V and 6 bases from J, the junction contained 7 bases not matched to a gene. There are 13 residues in the CDR3. The germline CDR1 and CDR2 sequences are LNHDA and SQIVND (reference sequence). This CDR3 is CASTGTGGHGYTF. The CDR3 nucleotides read TGTGCCTCCACCGGGACAGGGGGCCATGGCTACACCTTC. Based on the CDR3 plus reference TRBV19 and TRBJ1-2, the full variable domain is DGGITQSPKYLFRKEGQNVTLSCEQNLNHDAMYWYRQDPGQGLRLIYYSQIVNDFQKGDIAEGYSVSREKKESFPLTVTSAQKNPTAFYLCASTGTGGHGYTFGSGTRLTVV.

This clone was observed a few times. The chain has TRBV20-1 and TRBJ2-7; 7 bases align to TRBD2. Germline V gene lookup returns CDR1 DFQATT and CDR2 SNEGSKA (reference sequence). The CDR3 is made up of 14 amino acids. V dropped 3 bases and J dropped 1; count of bases not matched to a gene: 6. The CDR3 nucleotides read TGCAGTGCTAGTAGAGCGGGGCTTTCCTACGAGCAGTACTTC. It translates to CSASRAGLSYEQYF.

The chain is built from TRBV11-2 and TRBJ2-1; 9 nucleotides align to TRBD2. Germline V CDR1 and CDR2: SGHAT, FQNNGV. The junction had 11 bases not matched to a gene; V was cut back by 5 bases and J by 9 bases. This CDR3 region has 15 residues. The CDR3 here is CASSPQRRGGFEQFF. CDR3 bases: TGTGCCAGCAGCCCCCAACGGCGGGGGGGCTTTGAGCAGTTCTTC.

This chain links TRBV10-2 with TRBJ1-1; D not resolved. The CDR3 runs to 13 residues. CDR1 WSHSY and CDR2 SAAADI come from the germline V gene. V lost 0 bases and J 1 base, leaving 3 bases between the germline ends. CDR3 protein: CASSESANTEAFF. The CDR3 nucleotides read TGCGCCAGCAGTGAGTCGGCGAACACTGAAGCTTTCTTT.

The chain has TRBV6-6 and TRBJ2-7; a possible D gene is TRBD1 (5 bases). The CDR3 is made up of 12 amino acids. CDR1 is MNHNY, CDR2 SVGAGI, per germline (reference sequence). V lost 6 bases to trimming and J lost 3 bases, with 9 bases between them. This CDR3 is CASSYDSYEQYF. CDR3 coding DNA: TGTGCCAGCAGCTACGACAGCTACGAGCAGTACTTC.

The genes are TRBV2 and TRBJ1-1, with D uncertain. CDR1 and CDR2 (germline): SNHLY, FYNNEI. The CDR3 extends over 14 amino acids. Trimming removed 2 bases from V and 0 bases from J, with 7 bases in between. The CDR3 spells CASSERRMNTEAFF. In DNA, the CDR3 is TGTGCCAGCAGTGAAAGGCGGATGAACACTGAAGCTTTCTTT.

The chain carries TRBV10-3 and TRBJ2-3; 12 bases align to TRBD2. The V and J ends lost 4 bases and 4 bases, in that order; junction bases with no gene match: 6. CDR3 size: 16 residues. Germline V gene lookup returns CDR1 ENHRY and CDR2 SYGVKD. CDR3 sequence (DNA): TGTGCCATCAGTGTGGCTAGCGGGGGGGTTTCAGATACGCAGTATTTT. Translating it yields CAISVASGGVSDTQYF.

This chain joins TRBV5-1 and TRBJ1-2, with D possibly matching TRBD1 (5 bases). Germline CDR1 reads SGHRS; CDR2 reads YFSETQ. This CDR3 contains 14 residues. Trimming removed 2 bases from V and 7 bases from J, with 15 bases in between. The CDR3 loop is CASSLLPGGSGYTF. The CDR3 nucleotides read TGCGCCAGCAGCTTACTACCGGGGGGTTCTGGCTACACCTTC.

V is TRBV6-5 and J is TRBJ1-1; 9 bases are a match to TRBD1. CDR1 is MNHEY and CDR2 is SVGAGI in the germline V gene. The CDR3 has 15 residues. The V gene end was trimmed by 5 bases and the J gene end by 6 bases; junction bases not matched to a gene: 10. DNA of the CDR3: TGTGCCAGCAGTCCTGGACAGGGGACGTCTTCTGAAGCTTTCTTT. Its protein product is CASSPGQGTSSEAFF.

The genes are TRBV4-1 and TRBJ2-7; the match to TRBD1 covers 8 bases. CDR1 is MGHRA, CDR2 YSYEKL, per germline. J lost 4 bases, V lost 3 bases, and 8 bases had no gene match. CDR3 length equals 15 residues. CDR3 bases: TGCGCCAGCAGCCAGGGATCTGACAGGGGTTACGAGCAGTACTTC. Translation: CASSQGSDRGYEQYF.

CDR3 nucleotide sequence: TGTGCCAGCAGTTCCGGACAGGGTAACAATCAGCCCCAGCATTTT. Residues: CASSSGQGNNQPQHF. The J gene is TRBJ1-5, the V gene TRBV28; TRBD1 matches 8 bases. From germline, CDR1 is MDHEN and CDR2 SYDVKM. The CDR3 contains 15 residues. V shed 4 bases, J shed 3 bases, and the junction held 5 bases outside the gene matches.

The CDR3 loop reads CASSQGTLQGGEQYF. The DNA for the CDR3 is TGTGCCAGCAGCCAAGGGACGTTACAAGGGGGCGAGCAGTACTTC. J is TRBJ2-7 and V is TRBV14; D is perhaps TRBD1 (6 bases). This CDR3 spans 15 amino acids. Germline CDR1 and CDR2: SGHDN and FVKESK. Trimming removed 1 base at V and 6 bases at J, with 16 bases between.

This rearrangement joins TRBV2 to TRBJ1-2, with D uncertain. Germline values: CDR1 SNHLY, CDR2 FYNNEI. The CDR3 extends over 11 amino acids. V dropped 5 bases and J dropped 8 bases, with 9 bases sitting between them. CDR3 coding DNA: TGTGCCAGCAGTCCCTCCCTGGGCTACACCTTC. Translated, it gives CASSPSLGYTF.

This sequence joins TRBV4-1 and TRBJ2-7; the match to TRBD2 covers 8 bases. The CDR3 covers 15 residues. The germline V gene encodes CDR1 MGHRA and CDR2 YSYEKL. V shed 0 bases, J shed 3 bases, and the junction held 4 bases outside the gene matches. The CDR3 sequence: CASSQETSGVYEQYF. For the CDR3, the DNA is TGCGCCAGCAGCCAAGAAACTAGCGGAGTCTACGAGCAGTACTTC.